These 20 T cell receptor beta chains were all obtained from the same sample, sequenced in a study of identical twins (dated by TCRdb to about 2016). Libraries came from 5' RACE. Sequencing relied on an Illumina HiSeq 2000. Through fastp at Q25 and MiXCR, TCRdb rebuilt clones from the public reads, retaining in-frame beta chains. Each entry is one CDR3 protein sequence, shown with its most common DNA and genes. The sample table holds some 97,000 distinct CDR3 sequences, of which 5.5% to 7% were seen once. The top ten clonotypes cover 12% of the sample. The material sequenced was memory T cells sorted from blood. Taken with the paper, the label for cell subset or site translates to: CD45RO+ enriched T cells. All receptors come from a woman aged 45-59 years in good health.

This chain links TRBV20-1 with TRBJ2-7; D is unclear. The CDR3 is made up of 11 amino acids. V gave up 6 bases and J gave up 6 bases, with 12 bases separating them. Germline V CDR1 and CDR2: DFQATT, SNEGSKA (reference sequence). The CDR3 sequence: CSAAIRAEQYF. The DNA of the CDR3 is TGCAGTGCCGCCATTCGGGCCGAGCAGTACTTC.

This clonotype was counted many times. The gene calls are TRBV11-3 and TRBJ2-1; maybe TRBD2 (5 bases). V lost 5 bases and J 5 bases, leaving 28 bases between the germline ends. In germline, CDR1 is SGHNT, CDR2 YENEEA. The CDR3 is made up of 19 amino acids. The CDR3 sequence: CASSDPWASSDQPHNEQFF. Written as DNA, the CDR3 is TGTGCCAGCAGCGACCCTTGGGCTAGCTCGGACCAACCCCACAATGAGCAGTTCTTC.

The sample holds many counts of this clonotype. The CDR3 DNA sequence: TGTGCCATCAGCGGGACTCAGAACACCGGGGAGCTGTTTTTT. The encoded protein is CAISGTQNTGELFF. The chain links TRBV10-3 to TRBJ2-2, with D tentatively TRBD2 (6 bases). The CDR3 contains 14 residues. Germline assignment: CDR1 ENHRY and CDR2 SYGVKD. Trimming removed 6 bases at V and 1 base at J, with 9 bases between.

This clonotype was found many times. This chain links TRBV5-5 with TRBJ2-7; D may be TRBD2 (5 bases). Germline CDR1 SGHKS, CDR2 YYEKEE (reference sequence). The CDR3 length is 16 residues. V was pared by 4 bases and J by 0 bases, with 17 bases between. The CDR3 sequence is CASSVSRGFLSYEQYF. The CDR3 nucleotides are TGTGCCAGCAGCGTTTCTCGGGGATTTCTCTCCTACGAGCAGTACTTC.

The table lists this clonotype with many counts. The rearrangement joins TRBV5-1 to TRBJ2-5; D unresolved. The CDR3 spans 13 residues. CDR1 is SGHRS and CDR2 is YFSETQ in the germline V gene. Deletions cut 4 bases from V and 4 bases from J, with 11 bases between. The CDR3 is CASSPAVGETQYF. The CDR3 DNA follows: TGCGCCAGCAGCCCGGCAGTCGGAGAGACCCAGTACTTC.

CDR3 DNA sequence: TGTGCCAGCAGTTCCAGCGAAAGGGAGGAGACCTACGAGCAGTACGTC. As protein: CASSSSEREETYEQYV. The chain uses TRBV12-3 or TRBV12-4 and TRBJ2-7; D perhaps matches TRBD2 (6 bases). The V end was cut by 4 bases, the J end by 2 bases, with 18 bases between. The CDR3 runs 16 residues.

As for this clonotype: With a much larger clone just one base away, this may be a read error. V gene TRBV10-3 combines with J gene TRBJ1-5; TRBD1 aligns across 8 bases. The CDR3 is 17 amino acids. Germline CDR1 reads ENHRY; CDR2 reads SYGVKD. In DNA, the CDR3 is TGTGCCTTCAGTGATGGACAGGGTCCAAGTGGGAATCAGCCCCAGCATTTT. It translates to CAFSDGQGPSGNQPQHF.

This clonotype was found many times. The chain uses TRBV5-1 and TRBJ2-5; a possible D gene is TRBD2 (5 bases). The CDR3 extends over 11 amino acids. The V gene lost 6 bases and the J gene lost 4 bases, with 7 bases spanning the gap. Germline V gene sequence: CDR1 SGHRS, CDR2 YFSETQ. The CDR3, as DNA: TGCGCCAGCACTGGAGGAGAGACCCAGTACTTC. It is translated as CASTGGETQYF.

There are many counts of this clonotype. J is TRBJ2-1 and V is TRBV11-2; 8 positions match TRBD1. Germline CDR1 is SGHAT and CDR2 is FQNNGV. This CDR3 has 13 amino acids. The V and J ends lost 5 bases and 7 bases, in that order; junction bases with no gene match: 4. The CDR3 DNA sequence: TGTGCCAGCAGCCCCCGGACAGGGAATGAGCAGTTCTTC. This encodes CASSPRTGNEQFF.

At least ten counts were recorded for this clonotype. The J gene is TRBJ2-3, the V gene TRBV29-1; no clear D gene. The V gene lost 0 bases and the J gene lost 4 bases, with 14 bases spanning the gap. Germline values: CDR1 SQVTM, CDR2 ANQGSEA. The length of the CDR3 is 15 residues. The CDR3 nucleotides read TGCAGCGTTGAAGATCCTTGGGATTTTGCAGATACGCAGTATTTT. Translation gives CSVEDPWDFADTQYF.

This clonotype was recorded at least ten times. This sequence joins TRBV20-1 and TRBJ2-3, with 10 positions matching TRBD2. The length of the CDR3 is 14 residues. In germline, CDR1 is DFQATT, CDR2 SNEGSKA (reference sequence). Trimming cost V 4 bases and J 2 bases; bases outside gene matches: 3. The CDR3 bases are TGCAGTGCTAAACTAGCGGGACTCACAGATACGCAGTATTTT. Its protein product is CSAKLAGLTDTQYF.

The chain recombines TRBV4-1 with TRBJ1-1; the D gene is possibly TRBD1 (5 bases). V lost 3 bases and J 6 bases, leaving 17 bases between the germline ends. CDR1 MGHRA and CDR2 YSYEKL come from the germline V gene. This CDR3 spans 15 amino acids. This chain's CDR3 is CASSHYLGGNAEAFF. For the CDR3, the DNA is TGCGCCAGCAGCCACTACCTCGGGGGTAATGCTGAAGCTTTCTTT.

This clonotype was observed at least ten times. The CDR3 loop reads CASSLSVVPNTEAFF. In DNA, the CDR3 is TGTGCCAGCAGCTTAAGTGTCGTGCCGAACACTGAAGCTTTCTTT. The rearrangement joins TRBV11-1 to TRBJ1-1; D unresolved. V lost 2 bases and J 1 base, leaving 11 bases between the germline ends. This CDR3 has 15 amino acids. In germline, CDR1 is SGHAT, CDR2 FQDESV (reference sequence).

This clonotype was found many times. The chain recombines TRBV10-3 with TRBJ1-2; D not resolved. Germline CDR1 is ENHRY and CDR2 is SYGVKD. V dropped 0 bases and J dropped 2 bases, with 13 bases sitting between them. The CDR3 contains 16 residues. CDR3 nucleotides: TGTGCCATCAGTGAGTCGAAGAAGAACTTAAACTATGGCTACACCTTC. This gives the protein CAISESKKNLNYGYTF.

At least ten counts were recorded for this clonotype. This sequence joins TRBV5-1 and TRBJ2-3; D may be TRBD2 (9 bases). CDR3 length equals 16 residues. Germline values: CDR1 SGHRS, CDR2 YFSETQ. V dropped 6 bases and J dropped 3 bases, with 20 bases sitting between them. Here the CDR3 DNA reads TGCGCCAGCAAAACAGGGGGGACTAGCTTAACAGATACGCAGTATTTT. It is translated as CASKTGGTSLTDTQYF.

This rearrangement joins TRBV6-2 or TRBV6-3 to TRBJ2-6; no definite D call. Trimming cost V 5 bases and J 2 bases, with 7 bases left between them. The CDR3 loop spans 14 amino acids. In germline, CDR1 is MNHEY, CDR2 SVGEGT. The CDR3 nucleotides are TGTGCCAGCAGTACCCACACTGGGGCCAACGTCCTGACTTTC. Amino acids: CASSTHTGANVLTF.

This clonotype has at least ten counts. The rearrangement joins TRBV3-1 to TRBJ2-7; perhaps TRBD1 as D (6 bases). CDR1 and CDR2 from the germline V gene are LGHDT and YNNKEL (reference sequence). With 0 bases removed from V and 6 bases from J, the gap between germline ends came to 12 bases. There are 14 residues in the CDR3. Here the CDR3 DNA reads TGTGCCAGCAGCCAAGAAGGGGGAATAGGCGAGCAGTACTTC. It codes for CASSQEGGIGEQYF.

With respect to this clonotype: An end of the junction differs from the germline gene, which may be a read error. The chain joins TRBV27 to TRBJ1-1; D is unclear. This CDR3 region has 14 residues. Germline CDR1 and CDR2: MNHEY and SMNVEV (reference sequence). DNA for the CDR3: TGTGCCAACAGTTCTGATTGGGCGAACACTGAAGCTTTCTTT. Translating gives CANSSDWANTEAFF.

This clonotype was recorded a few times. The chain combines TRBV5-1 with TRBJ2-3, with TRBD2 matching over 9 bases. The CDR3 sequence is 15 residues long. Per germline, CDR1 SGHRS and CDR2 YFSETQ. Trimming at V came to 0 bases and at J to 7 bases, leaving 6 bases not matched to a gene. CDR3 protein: CASSLGSGSPNTQYF. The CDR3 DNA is TGCGCCAGCAGCTTGGGTAGCGGGAGCCCCAATACGCAGTATTTT. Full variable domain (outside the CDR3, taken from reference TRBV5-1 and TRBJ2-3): KAGVTQTPRYLIKTRGQQVTLSCSPISGHRSVSWYQQTPGQGLQFLFEYFSETQRNKGNFPGRFSGRQFSNSRSEMNVSTLELGDSALYLCASSLGSGSPNTQYFGPGTRLTVL.

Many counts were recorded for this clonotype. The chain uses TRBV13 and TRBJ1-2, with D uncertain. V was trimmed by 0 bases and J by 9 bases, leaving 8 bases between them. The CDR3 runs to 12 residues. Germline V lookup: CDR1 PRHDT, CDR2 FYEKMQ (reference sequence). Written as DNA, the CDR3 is TGTGCCAGCAGCTTAGGGCAGTTAAGCTACACCTTC. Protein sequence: CASSLGQLSYTF.